Given below is one TCR beta chain in context. The PCR had 60 Vbeta and 13 Jbeta primers. Sequenced by immunoSEQ multiplex PCR; TCRdb stores in-frame clones only, minus some. Counted here are about 190,000 clones, 79% occurring once; the ten biggest clones make up roughly 1.6%. This entry is derived from a study of cytomegalovirus exposure and HLA in healthy donors. The V and J ends lost 1 base and 0 bases respectively, with 11 bases between them. Per the germline V gene, CDR1 is KGHSH and CDR2 is LQKENI. This CDR3 contains 16 residues. The sequenced material came from PBMCs. This chain links TRBV18 with TRBJ2-3, with D unclear. The clonotype originates from a woman aged 18-29 years in good health and CMV-seronegative. This chain's CDR3 is CASSPLRIQSTDTQYF. The CDR3 coding sequence is TGTGCCAGCTCACCACTGAGAATTCAAAGCACAGATACGCAGTATTTT.